This paragraph covers one T cell receptor beta chain sequence. The antigen is undetermined. UMI-tagged TRB cDNA libraries were built via 5' RACE. TCRdb reanalyzed the 5' RACE reads, giving one entry per CDR3 protein sequence and no DNA. The sample data list tens of thousands of distinct CDR3 sequences. The record originates from a study of CXCR3-negative and CXCR3-positive naive CD8 T cells. Study-wide points: Both naive subsets had comparably high diversity; memory CD8+ cells much lower.

Every CD8+ T cell subset underwent triplicate sorting at under 350,000 cells apiece. There are 16 residues in the CDR3. Per the germline V gene, CDR1 is SGHTA and CDR2 is FQGTGA. The sequencing sample was made of naive CXCR3- CD8+ T cells from blood. The subset: CD45RO-CCR7+CD27+CD95- naive CD8+ T cells lacking CXCR3 (TNR3-). V gene TRBV7-3 combines with J gene TRBJ2-1; no DNA is available, so the TRBD1 call from TCRdb remains unchecked. This sequence was found in a human donor in good health. Some clones in this sample may be carry-over from other donors' samples. The CDR3 sequence is CASSLLGTGSYNEQFF.